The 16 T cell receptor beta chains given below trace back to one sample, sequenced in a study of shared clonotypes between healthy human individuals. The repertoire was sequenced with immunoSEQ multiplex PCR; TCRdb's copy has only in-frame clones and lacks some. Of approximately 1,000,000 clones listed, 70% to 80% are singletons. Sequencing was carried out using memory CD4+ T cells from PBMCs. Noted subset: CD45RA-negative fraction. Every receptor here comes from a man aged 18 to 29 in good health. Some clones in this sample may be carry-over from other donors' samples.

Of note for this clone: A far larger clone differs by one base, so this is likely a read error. The CDR3 here is CSLEGTGGQQSSGSTIYF. The CDR3 region has the DNA TGCAGCCTTGAGGGGACAGGGGGCCAACAGAGCTCTGGAAGCACCATATATTTT. The rearrangement joins TRBV29-1 to TRBJ1-3; 12 nucleotides agree with TRBD1. This CDR3 has 18 amino acids. Germline CDR1 and CDR2: SQVTM and ANQGSEA. The complete variable domain, with remaining parts taken from reference TRBV29-1 and TRBJ1-3, reads SAVISQKPSRDICQRGTSLTIQCQVDSQVTMMFWYRQQPGQSLTLIATANQGSEATYESGFVIDKFPISRPNLTFSTLTVSNMSPEDSSIYLCSLEGTGGQQSSGSTIYFGEGSWLTVV.

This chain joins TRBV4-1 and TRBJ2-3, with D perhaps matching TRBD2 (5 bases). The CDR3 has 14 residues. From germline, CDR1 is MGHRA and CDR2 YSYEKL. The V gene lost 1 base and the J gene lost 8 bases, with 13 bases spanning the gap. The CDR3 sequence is CASSQVGSGTTQYF. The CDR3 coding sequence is TGCGCCAGCAGCCAAGTGGGGAGTGGAACTACGCAGTATTTT.

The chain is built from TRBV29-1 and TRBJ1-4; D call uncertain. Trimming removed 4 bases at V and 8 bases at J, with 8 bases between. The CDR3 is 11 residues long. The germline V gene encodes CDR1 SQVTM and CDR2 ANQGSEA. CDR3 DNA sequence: TGCAGCGTTGTTTGGTTCGAAAAACTGTTTTTT. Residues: CSVVWFEKLFF.

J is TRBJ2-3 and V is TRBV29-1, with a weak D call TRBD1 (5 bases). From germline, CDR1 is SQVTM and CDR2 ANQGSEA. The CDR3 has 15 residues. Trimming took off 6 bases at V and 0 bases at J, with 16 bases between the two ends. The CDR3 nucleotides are TGCAGCGTCGGTAAGACAGCATATAGCACAGATACGCAGTATTTT. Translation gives CSVGKTAYSTDTQYF.

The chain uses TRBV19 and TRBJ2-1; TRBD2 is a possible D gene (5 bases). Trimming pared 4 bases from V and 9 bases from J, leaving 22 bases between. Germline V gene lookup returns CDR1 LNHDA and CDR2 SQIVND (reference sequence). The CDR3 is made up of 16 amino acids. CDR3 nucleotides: TGTGCCAGTAGTACGCTAGCCTTAACCTTGGGTAGTGAGCAGTTCTTC. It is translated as CASSTLALTLGSEQFF.

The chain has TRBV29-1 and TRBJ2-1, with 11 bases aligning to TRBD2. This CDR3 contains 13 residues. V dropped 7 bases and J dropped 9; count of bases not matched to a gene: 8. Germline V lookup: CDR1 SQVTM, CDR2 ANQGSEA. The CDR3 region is CSGASGRWREQFF. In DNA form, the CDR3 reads TGCAGCGGGGCTAGCGGGAGGTGGCGTGAGCAGTTCTTC.

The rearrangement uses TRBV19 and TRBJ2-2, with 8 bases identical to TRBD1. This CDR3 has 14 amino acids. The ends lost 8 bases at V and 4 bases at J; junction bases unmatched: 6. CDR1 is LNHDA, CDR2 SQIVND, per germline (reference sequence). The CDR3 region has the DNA TGTGCCAGTCCGGACAGGGCGGTCACCGGGGAGCTGTTTTTT. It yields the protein CASPDRAVTGELFF.

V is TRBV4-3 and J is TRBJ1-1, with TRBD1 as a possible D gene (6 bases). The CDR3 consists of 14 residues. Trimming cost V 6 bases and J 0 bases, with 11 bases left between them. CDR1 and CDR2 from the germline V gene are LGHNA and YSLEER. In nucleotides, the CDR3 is TGCGCCAGCAGTCGAGGGGGGATGAACACTGAAGCTTTCTTT. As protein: CASSRGGMNTEAFF.

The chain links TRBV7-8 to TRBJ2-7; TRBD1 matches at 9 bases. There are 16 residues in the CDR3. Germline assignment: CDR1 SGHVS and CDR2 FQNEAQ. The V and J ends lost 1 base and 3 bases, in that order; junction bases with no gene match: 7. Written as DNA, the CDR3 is TGTGCCAGCAGCTTAGGACCGGGACAGGGCCTCTACGAGCAGTACTTC. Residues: CASSLGPGQGLYEQYF.

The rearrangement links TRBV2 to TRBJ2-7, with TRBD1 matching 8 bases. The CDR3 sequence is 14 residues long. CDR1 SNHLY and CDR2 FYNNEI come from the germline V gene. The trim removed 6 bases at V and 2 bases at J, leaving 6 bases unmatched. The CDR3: CASRGQEGTYEQYF. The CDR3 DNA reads TGTGCCAGCAGGGGACAGGAGGGAACCTACGAGCAGTACTTC.

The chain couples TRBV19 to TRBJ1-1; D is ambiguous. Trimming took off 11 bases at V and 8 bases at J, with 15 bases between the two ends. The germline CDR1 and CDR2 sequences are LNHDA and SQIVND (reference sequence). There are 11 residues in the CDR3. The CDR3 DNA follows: TGTGCCTGCTCGGACTTCGGGGAAGCTTTCTTT. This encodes CACSDFGEAFF.

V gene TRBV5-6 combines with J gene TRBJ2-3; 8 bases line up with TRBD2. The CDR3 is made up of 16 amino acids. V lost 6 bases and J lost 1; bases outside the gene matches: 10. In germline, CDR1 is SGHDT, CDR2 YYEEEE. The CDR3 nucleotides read TGTGCCAGCAACGGATTAGCGGGAAGGGGCACAGATACGCAGTATTTT. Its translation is CASNGLAGRGTDTQYF. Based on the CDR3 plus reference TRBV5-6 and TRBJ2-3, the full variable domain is DAGVTQSPTHLIKTRGQQVTLRCSPKSGHDTVSWYQQALGQGPQFIFQYYEEEERQRGNFPDRFSGHQFPNYSSELNVNALLLGDSALYLCASNGLAGRGTDTQYFGPGTRLTVL.

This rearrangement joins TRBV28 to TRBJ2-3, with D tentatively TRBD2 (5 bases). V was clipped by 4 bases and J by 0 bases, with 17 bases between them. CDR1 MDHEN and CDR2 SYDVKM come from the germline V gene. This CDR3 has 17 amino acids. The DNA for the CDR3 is TGTGCCAGCAGTTCGGATTCTCTAGCTGGTAGCACAGATACGCAGTATTTT. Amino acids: CASSSDSLAGSTDTQYF. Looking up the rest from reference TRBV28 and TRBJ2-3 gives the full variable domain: DVKVTQSSRYLVKRTGEKVFLECVQDMDHENMFWYRQDPGLGLRLIYFSYDVKMKEKGDIPEGYSVSREKKERFSLILESASTNQTSMYLCASSSDSLAGSTDTQYFGPGTRLTVL.

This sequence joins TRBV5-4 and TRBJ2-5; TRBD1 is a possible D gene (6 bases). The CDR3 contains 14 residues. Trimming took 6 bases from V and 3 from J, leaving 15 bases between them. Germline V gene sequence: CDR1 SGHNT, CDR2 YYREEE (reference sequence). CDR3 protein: CASTPPGAEETQYF. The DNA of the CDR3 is TGTGCCAGCACCCCGCCAGGGGCGGAAGAGACCCAGTACTTC.

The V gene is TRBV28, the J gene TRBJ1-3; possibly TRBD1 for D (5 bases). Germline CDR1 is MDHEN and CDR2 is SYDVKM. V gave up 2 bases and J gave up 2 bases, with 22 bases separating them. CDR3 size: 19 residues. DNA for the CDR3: TGTGCCAGCAGTTTAGATTTAGGCGTAAGGCAGGGCCCTGGAAACACCATATATTTT. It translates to CASSLDLGVRQGPGNTIYF.

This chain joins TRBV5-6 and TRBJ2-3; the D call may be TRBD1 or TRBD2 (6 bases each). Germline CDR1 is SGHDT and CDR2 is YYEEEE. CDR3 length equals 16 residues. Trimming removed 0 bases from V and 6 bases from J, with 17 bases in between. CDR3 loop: CASSLGGGAGLDTQYF. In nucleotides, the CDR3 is TGTGCCAGCAGCTTGGGTGGGGGCGCGGGGTTGGATACGCAGTATTTT. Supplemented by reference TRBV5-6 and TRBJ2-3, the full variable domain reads DAGVTQSPTHLIKTRGQQVTLRCSPKSGHDTVSWYQQALGQGPQFIFQYYEEEERQRGNFPDRFSGHQFPNYSSELNVNALLLGDSALYLCASSLGGGAGLDTQYFGPGTRLTVL.